The 21 T cell receptor beta chains reported below all come from one sample, sequenced in a study of identical twins. A single record per CDR3 protein comes from TCRdb applying MiXCR to the 5' RACE reads. The data show 450,000 or so distinct CDR3 sequences, less than 20% seen once. The sample taken for sequencing was naive T cells sorted from blood. These receptor sequences come from a man in his forties or fifties in good health.

The chain links TRBV7-2 to TRBJ1-2; D gene unclear. Germline V gene sequence: CDR1 SGHTA, CDR2 FQGNSA. The CDR3 has 14 amino acids. The V and J ends lost 2 bases and 1 base respectively, with 8 bases between them. CDR3 residues: CASSLNPVNYGYTF. CDR3 coding DNA: TGTGCCAGCAGCTTAAATCCAGTTAACTATGGCTACACCTTC.

CDR3 nucleotides: TGTGCCAGCAGCTTGCAGACATTCACCGGGGAGCTGTTTTTT. Protein: CASSLQTFTGELFF. The chain is built from TRBV5-4 and TRBJ2-2; D not certain. This CDR3 has 14 residues. Trimming left V 1 base short and J 4 bases short, with 8 bases between. CDR1 is SGHNT, CDR2 YYREEE, per germline (reference sequence).

This clonotype was detected a few times. This chain connects TRBV12-3 or TRBV12-4 to TRBJ1-2; D may be TRBD1 (5 bases). This CDR3 is built from 17 residues. The ends were cut back, 6 bases at V and 0 bases at J, with 20 bases in the middle. The CDR3 DNA is TGTGCCAGCAGGGGCGGGACCTCAGGAAGAGCTAACTATGGCTACACCTTC. The encoded protein is CASRGGTSGRANYGYTF.

The gene calls are TRBV10-3 and TRBJ2-1, with TRBD2 matching 9 bases. The length of the CDR3 is 17 residues. Germline CDR1 and CDR2: ENHRY and SYGVKD. J gave up 6 bases and V 7 bases, and 16 bases lay outside the gene matches. The CDR3 reads CAIKNSKGGGALNEQFF. CDR3 sequence (DNA): TGTGCCATCAAAAATAGCAAGGGCGGGGGGGCTCTCAATGAGCAGTTCTTC.

Only a few counts were recorded for this clonotype. The chain recombines TRBV5-1 with TRBJ2-2; D not resolved. V was shortened by 7 bases and J by 2 bases, with 12 bases between the two germline ends. This CDR3 is 14 amino acids long. Germline CDR1 and CDR2: SGHRS and YFSETQ. CDR3: CASLAGGNTGELFF. Written as DNA, the CDR3 is TGCGCCAGCTTAGCTGGTGGTAACACCGGGGAGCTGTTTTTT.

This clonotype was counted between two and nine times. A much more abundant neighbour one base away suggests this may be a read error. The rearrangement joins TRBV7-9 to TRBJ1-1; 7 bases line up with TRBD1. CDR3 length: 17 amino acids. Germline V lookup: CDR1 SEHNR, CDR2 FQNEAQ (reference sequence). V was pared by 5 bases and J by 10 bases, with 22 bases of the junction left unmatched. CDR3 in amino acids: CASSQPDRMLRRSGAFF. CDR3 in DNA: TGTGCCAGCAGCCAGCCGGACAGGATGCTTCGACGTTCTGGAGCTTTCTTT.

The sample holds a few counts of this clonotype. The rearrangement uses TRBV6-1 and TRBJ2-1, with D possibly being TRBD1 or TRBD2 (5 bases each). From germline, CDR1 is MNHNS and CDR2 SASEGT. V lost 6 bases and J lost 0, with 15 bases in between. CDR3 length: 16 residues. The CDR3 nucleotides are TGTGCCAGCAGGACGGGACCGTCGAGCTCCTACAATGAGCAGTTCTTC. Translation gives CASRTGPSSSYNEQFF.

This clonotype was detected a few times. The chain joins TRBV4-3 to TRBJ2-2; D might be TRBD2 (5 bases). The germline V gene has CDR1 LGHNA and CDR2 YSLEER. This CDR3 has 15 amino acids. Between the trimmed V and J ends, which lost 3 bases and 2 bases, there was a span of 10 bases. This chain's CDR3 is CASSHDSSNTGELFF. The CDR3 DNA reads as TGCGCCAGCAGCCACGACTCTAGCAACACCGGGGAGCTGTTTTTT.

The chain carries TRBV4-3 and TRBJ2-5; 11 bases are shared with TRBD2. V was pared by 3 bases and J by 2 bases, with 5 bases of the junction left unmatched. This CDR3 contains 16 residues. Germline CDR1 LGHNA, CDR2 YSLEER. CDR3 coding DNA: TGCGCCAGCAGCCAGGGGGTAGCGGGGGGGCAAGAGACCCAGTACTTC. Its protein product is CASSQGVAGGQETQYF.

The genes are TRBV7-8 and TRBJ2-3; possibly TRBD2 for D (5 bases). V dropped 5 bases and J dropped 4 bases, with 10 bases sitting between them. The CDR3 has 13 amino acids. CDR1 is SGHVS and CDR2 is FQNEAQ in the germline V gene. DNA of the CDR3: TGTGCCAGCAGCCCAGCGGTGGCAGATACGCAGTATTTT. Encoded protein: CASSPAVADTQYF.

The J gene is TRBJ2-7, the V gene TRBV6-2 or TRBV6-3; 7 nucleotides match TRBD2. The germline gives CDR1 MNHEY, CDR2 SVGEGT. The CDR3 runs to 15 residues. The V segment lost 6 bases and the J segment 2 bases; nucleotides outside the gene matches: 10. Here the CDR3 reads CASSPYERGTYEQYF. The CDR3 nucleotides are TGTGCCAGCAGCCCCTATGAGCGGGGAACCTACGAGCAGTACTTC.

Ten or more counts support this clonotype. The gene calls are TRBV4-2 and TRBJ2-3; TRBD2 aligns across 13 bases. The germline V gene has CDR1 LGHNA and CDR2 YNFKEQ. The CDR3 is 16 amino acids. The V and J ends lost 4 bases and 1 base, in that order; junction bases with no gene match: 2. The CDR3 bases are TGTGCCAGCAGCCGGGGGACTAGCGGGGGCACAGATACGCAGTATTTT. This translates into CASSRGTSGGTDTQYF.

The sample holds many counts of this clonotype. The DNA for the CDR3 is TGTGCCATCAGTGAGTTCGGGCCTGTTGGCAATCAGCCCCAGCATTTT. It translates to CAISEFGPVGNQPQHF. The chain employs TRBV10-3 and TRBJ1-5; D gene uncertain. The CDR3 spans 16 residues. Trimming took off 1 base at V and 2 bases at J, with 12 bases between the two ends. The germline V gene has CDR1 ENHRY and CDR2 SYGVKD.

The chain is built from TRBV5-6 and TRBJ1-6; TRBD1 agrees at 7 bases. V lost 4 bases to trimming and J lost 4 bases; unmatched junction nucleotides: 5. Germline V gene lookup returns CDR1 SGHDT and CDR2 YYEEEE. This CDR3 contains 15 residues. The CDR3 loop is CASSPPGQYNSPLHF. In nucleotides, the CDR3 is TGTGCCAGCAGCCCTCCGGGACAGTATAATTCACCCCTCCACTTT.

The chain has TRBV7-2 and TRBJ2-2, with D unclear. This CDR3 is 13 amino acids long. V lost 3 bases, J lost 7 bases, and 9 bases lay in between. Germline V CDR1 and CDR2: SGHTA, FQGNSA. CDR3 residues: CASSFQSFGELFF. CDR3 coding DNA: TGTGCCAGCAGCTTCCAGTCATTCGGGGAGCTGTTTTTT.

In this sample, this clonotype turned up a few times. At one end, the junction sequence differs from germline, possibly due to a read error. V gene TRBV12-3 or TRBV12-4 combines with J gene TRBJ1-2; possibly TRBD1 for D (6 bases). The CDR3 is made up of 15 amino acids. CDR3 sequence reads: CASSRGGLGNYGYPF. The CDR3 nucleotides read TGTGCCAGCAGCCGAGGGGGGTTAGGTAATTATGGCTACCCCTTC.

This clonotype showed up just a few times. The chain combines TRBV7-8 with TRBJ1-1, with D possibly matching TRBD1 (5 bases). This CDR3 has 13 residues. Germline V gives CDR1 SGHVS, CDR2 FQNEAQ. Trimming removed 5 bases at V and 1 base at J, with 8 bases between. CDR3 bases: TGTGCCAGCAGCACCGACAGGAACACTGAAGCTTTCTTT. Translating it yields CASSTDRNTEAFF.

V and J are TRBV5-1 and TRBJ1-2; TRBD1 might be the D (6 bases). Germline assignment: CDR1 SGHRS and CDR2 YFSETQ. The CDR3 covers 14 residues. Trimming took 0 bases from V and 5 from J, leaving 11 bases between them. This chain's CDR3 is CASSLADSEYGYTF. The CDR3 region has the DNA TGCGCCAGCAGCTTGGCGGACAGCGAGTATGGCTACACCTTC.

The V call is TRBV15, the J call TRBJ1-1, with unresolved D. With 3 bases removed from V and 1 base from J, the gap between germline ends came to 9 bases. This CDR3 comprises 14 residues. Germline values: CDR1 LNHNV, CDR2 YYDKDF (reference sequence). CDR3 nucleotide sequence: TGTGCCACCAGCAGGGATTTACAGAACACTGAAGCTTTCTTT. This encodes CATSRDLQNTEAFF.

The chain couples TRBV10-3 to TRBJ2-2; TRBD1 matches at 7 bases. This CDR3 has 14 amino acids. CDR1 and CDR2 (germline): ENHRY, SYGVKD. With 6 bases clipped from V and 3 bases from J, the junction kept 4 bases outside the gene matches. CDR3 nucleotides: TGTGCCATCAGAAGGGGGCTTGACACCGGGGAGCTGTTTTTT. Its protein is CAIRRGLDTGELFF.

This clonotype was picked up a small number of times. The V and J genes are TRBV5-1 and TRBJ2-4; TRBD1 matches at 11 bases. There are 15 residues in the CDR3. The V and J ends lost 4 bases and 6 bases, in that order; junction bases with no gene match: 6. Germline CDR1 is SGHRS and CDR2 is YFSETQ. CDR3 in DNA: TGCGCCAGCAGCAAAACCGGGACAGGGGGAAACATTCAGTACTTC. Translation gives CASSKTGTGGNIQYF.